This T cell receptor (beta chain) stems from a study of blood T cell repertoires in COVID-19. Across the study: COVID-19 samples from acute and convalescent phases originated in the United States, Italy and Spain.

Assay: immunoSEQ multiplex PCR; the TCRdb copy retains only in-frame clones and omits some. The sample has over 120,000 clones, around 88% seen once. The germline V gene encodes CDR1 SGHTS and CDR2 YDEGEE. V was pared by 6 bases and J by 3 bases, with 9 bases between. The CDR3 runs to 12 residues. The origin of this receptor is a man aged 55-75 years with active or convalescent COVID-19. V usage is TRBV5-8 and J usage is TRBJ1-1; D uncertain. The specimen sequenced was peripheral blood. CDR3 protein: CASTPEDTEAFF. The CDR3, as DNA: TGTGCCAGCACTCCCGAGGACACTGAAGCTTTCTTT.